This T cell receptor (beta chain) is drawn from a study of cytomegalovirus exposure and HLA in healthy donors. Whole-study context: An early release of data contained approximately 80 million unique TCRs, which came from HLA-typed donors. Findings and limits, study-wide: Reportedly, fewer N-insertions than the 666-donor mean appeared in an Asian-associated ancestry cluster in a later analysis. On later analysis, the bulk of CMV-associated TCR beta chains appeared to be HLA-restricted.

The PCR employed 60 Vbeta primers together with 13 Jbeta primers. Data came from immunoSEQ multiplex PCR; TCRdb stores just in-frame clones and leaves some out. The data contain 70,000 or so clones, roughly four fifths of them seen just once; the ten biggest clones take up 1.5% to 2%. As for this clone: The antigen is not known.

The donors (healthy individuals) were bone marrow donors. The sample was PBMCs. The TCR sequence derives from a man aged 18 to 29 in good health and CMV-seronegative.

CDR3 coding DNA: TGTGCCAGCTCACCGGGGACTAGCGGGAGTACGTCGTACGAGCAGTACTTC. Residues: CASSPGTSGSTSYEQYF. The chain is built from TRBV18 and TRBJ2-7, with TRBD2 matching over 14 bases. Germline V gene lookup returns CDR1 KGHSH and CDR2 LQKENI. The CDR3 length is 17 residues. V dropped 3 bases and J dropped 4; count of bases not matched to a gene: 8.